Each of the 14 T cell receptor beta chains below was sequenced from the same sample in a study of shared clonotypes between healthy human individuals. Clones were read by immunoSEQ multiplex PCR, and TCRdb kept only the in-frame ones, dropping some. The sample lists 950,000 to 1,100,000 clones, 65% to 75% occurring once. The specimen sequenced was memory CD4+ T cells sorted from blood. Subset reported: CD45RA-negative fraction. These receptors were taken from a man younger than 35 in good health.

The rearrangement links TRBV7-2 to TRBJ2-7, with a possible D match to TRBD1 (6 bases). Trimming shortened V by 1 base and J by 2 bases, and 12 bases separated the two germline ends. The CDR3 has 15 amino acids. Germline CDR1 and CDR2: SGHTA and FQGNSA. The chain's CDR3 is CASSLVQGLTYEQYF. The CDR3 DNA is TGTGCCAGCAGCTTAGTACAGGGCTTAACCTACGAGCAGTACTTC.

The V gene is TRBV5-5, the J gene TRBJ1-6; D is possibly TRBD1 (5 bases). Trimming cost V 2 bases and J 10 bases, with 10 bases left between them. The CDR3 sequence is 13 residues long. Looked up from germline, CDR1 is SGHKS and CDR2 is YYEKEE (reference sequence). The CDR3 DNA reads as TGTGCCAGCAGCTTTACTGACAGCTCACCCCTCCACTTT. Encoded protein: CASSFTDSSPLHF.

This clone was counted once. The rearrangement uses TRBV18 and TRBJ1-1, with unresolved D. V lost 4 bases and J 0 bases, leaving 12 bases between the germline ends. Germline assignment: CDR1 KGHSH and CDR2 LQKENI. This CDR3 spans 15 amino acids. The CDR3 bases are TGTGCCAGCTCACGGACGACCGACATGAACACTGAAGCTTTCTTT. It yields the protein CASSRTTDMNTEAFF. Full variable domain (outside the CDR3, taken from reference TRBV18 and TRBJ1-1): NAGVMQNPRHLVRRRGQEARLRCSPMKGHSHVYWYRQLPEEGLKFMVYLQKENIIDESGMPKERFSAEFPKEGPSILRIQQVVRGDSAAYFCASSRTTDMNTEAFFGQGTRLTVV.

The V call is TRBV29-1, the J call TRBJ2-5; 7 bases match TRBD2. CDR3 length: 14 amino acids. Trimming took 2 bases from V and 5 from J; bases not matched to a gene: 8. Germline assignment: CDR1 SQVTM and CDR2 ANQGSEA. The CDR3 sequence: CSVEPPGLPETQYF. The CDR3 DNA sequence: TGCAGCGTTGAACCCCCGGGACTACCGGAGACCCAGTACTTC.

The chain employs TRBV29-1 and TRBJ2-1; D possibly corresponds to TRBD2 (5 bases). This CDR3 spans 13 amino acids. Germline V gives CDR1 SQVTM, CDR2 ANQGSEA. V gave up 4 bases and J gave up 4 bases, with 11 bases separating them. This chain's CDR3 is CSVVSGFYNEQFF. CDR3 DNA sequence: TGCAGCGTTGTTTCGGGGTTTTACAATGAGCAGTTCTTC.

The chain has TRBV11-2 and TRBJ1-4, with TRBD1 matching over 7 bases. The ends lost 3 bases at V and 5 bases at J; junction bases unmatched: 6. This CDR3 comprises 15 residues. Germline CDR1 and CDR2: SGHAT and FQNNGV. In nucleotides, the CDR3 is TGTGCCAGCAGCTTGGCCGGGACAGACAATGAAAAACTGTTTTTT. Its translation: CASSLAGTDNEKLFF.

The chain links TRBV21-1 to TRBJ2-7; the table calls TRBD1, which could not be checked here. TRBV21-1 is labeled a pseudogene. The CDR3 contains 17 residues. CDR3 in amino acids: CASSQKLRDSPSYEQYF. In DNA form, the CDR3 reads TGTGCCAGCAGCCAAAAACTCCGGGACAGTCCCTCCTACGAGCAGTACTTC.

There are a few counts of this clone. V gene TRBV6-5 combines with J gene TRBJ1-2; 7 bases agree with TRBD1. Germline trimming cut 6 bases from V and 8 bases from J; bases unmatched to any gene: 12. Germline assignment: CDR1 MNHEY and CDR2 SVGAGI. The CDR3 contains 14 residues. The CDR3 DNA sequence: TGTGCCAGCAGCCTCACCGGACAGGCTGGCGGCTACACCTTC. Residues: CASSLTGQAGGYTF.

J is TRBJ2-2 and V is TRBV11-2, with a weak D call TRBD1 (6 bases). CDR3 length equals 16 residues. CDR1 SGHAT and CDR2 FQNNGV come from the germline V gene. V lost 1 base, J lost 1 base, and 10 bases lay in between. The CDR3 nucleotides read TGTGCCAGCAGCTTAGTTTTGGGACAGAACACCGGGGAGCTGTTTTTT. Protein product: CASSLVLGQNTGELFF.

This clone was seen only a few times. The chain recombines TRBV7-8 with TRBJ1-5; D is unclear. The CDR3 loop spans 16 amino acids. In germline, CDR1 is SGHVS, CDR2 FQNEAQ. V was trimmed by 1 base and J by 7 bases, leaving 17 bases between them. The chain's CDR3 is CASSLEAGTMGQPQHF. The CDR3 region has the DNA TGTGCCAGCAGCTTAGAGGCAGGTACTATGGGGCAGCCCCAGCATTTT.

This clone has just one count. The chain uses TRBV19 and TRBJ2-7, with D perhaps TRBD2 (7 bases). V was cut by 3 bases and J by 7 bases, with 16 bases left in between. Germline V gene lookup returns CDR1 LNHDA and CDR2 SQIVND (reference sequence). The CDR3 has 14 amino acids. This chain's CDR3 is CASSMNRGGGEQYF. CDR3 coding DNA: TGTGCCAGTAGTATGAACCGAGGGGGGGGAGAGCAGTACTTC.

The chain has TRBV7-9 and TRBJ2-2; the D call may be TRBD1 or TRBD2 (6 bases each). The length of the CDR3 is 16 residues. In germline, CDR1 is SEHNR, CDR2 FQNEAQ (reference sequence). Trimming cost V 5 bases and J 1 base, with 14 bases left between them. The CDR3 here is CASSPNGGVNTGELFF. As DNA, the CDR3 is TGTGCCAGCAGCCCCAACGGGGGCGTGAACACCGGGGAGCTGTTTTTT.

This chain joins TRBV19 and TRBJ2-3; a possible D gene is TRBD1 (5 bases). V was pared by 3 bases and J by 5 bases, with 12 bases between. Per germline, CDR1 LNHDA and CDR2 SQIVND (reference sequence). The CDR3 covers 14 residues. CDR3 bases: TGTGCCAGTAGTATGGTAGACAGAGGAGATACGCAGTATTTT. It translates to CASSMVDRGDTQYF.

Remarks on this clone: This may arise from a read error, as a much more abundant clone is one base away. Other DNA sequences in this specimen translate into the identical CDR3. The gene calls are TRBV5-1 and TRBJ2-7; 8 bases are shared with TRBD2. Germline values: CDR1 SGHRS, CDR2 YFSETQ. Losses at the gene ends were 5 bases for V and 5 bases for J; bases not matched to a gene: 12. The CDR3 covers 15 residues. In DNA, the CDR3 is TGCGCCAGCAGTCCCGGGAGGGTCGCGGGGAACGAGCAGTACTTC. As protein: CASSPGRVAGNEQYF.